Listed here are 21 T cell receptor beta chains from one sample, sequenced in a study of blood T cell repertoires in COVID-19. Measured with immunoSEQ multiplex PCR; TCRdb has only the in-frame clones, and not every one. The sample lists 250,000 to 350,000 clones; around nine tenths were seen once. Sequencing input: peripheral blood. The receptor set was obtained from a woman aged 55 to 70 with acute or convalescent COVID-19.

The CDR3 nucleotides read TGTGCCAGCAGCTACGGACAGGGTGTCGAGCAGTACTTC. Its translation: CASSYGQGVEQYF. The rearrangement links TRBV7-9 to TRBJ2-7, with 8 nucleotides matching TRBD1. Germline V CDR1 and CDR2: SEHNR, FQNEAQ (reference sequence). The CDR3 loop spans 13 amino acids. Trimming removed 4 bases from V and 6 bases from J; junction bases left unmatched: 5.

This chain connects TRBV24-1 to TRBJ1-2; tentative D call: TRBD1 (5 bases). This CDR3 comprises 13 residues. The germline CDR1 and CDR2 sequences are KGHDR and SFDVKD. Trimming removed 4 bases from V and 4 bases from J, with 9 bases in between. CDR3 sequence (DNA): TGTGCCACCAGTGAGCAGGGCGGCTATGGCTACACCTTC. Protein: CATSEQGGYGYTF.

This sequence joins TRBV18 and TRBJ1-1; 7 nucleotides line up with TRBD1. V dropped 2 bases and J dropped 3; count of bases not matched to a gene: 3. This CDR3 is built from 14 residues. CDR1 is KGHSH and CDR2 is LQKENI in the germline V gene. CDR3 sequence (DNA): TGTGCCAGCTCACCAACCAGGGGGGACACTGAAGCTTTCTTT. Its translation: CASSPTRGDTEAFF.

J is TRBJ2-1 and V is TRBV19; 11 bases align to TRBD1. The V gene's germline CDR1 is LNHDA and CDR2 SQIVND (reference sequence). Trimming cost V 4 bases and J 6 bases; bases outside gene matches: 2. This CDR3 is 14 amino acids long. CDR3 in amino acids: CASSTGTGGNEQFF. The CDR3 DNA reads TGTGCCAGTAGTACTGGGACAGGGGGCAATGAGCAGTTCTTC.

The chain employs TRBV7-9 and TRBJ2-7; D is possibly TRBD1 (6 bases). The length of the CDR3 is 15 residues. The germline V gene has CDR1 SEHNR and CDR2 FQNEAQ (reference sequence). Trimming took 2 bases from V and 3 from J, leaving 14 bases between them. The CDR3 sequence is CASSLLGGRGYEQYF. CDR3 DNA: TGTGCCAGCAGCTTATTAGGCGGCAGGGGCTACGAGCAGTACTTC.

This clone was counted a single time. The CDR3 DNA reads TGTGCCAGCAGCCGCGGGACCTGGAACACTGAAGCTTTCTTT. Residues: CASSRGTWNTEAFF. The chain is built from TRBV3-1 (or the pseudogene TRBV3-2) and TRBJ1-1; D possibly corresponds to TRBD1 (5 bases). CDR3 length equals 14 residues. V gave up 4 bases and J gave up 1 base, with 10 bases separating them. Germline CDR1 reads LGHDT; CDR2 reads YNNKEL (reference sequence).

This clone was counted between two and nine times. The J gene is TRBJ2-2, the V gene TRBV7-8; possibly TRBD1 for D (5 bases). From germline, CDR1 is SGHVS and CDR2 FQNEAQ. V lost 6 bases to trimming and J lost 7 bases, with 15 bases between them. The CDR3 contains 14 residues. DNA of the CDR3: TGTGCCAGCAGGACTCACGGACAAAACGGGGAGCTGTTTTTT. Its protein is CASRTHGQNGELFF.

The chain is built from TRBV6-5 and TRBJ2-5; 9 positions match TRBD2. Trimming cost V 4 bases and J 6 bases; bases outside gene matches: 9. The CDR3 extends over 15 amino acids. Germline CDR1 reads MNHEY; CDR2 reads SVGAGI. The CDR3 DNA follows: TGTGCCAGCAGTTCCTTAGCGGGAGTAAGAAAGACCCAGTACTTC. Translating it yields CASSSLAGVRKTQYF.

J is TRBJ1-2 and V is TRBV29-1; TRBD1 aligns across 7 bases. The length of the CDR3 is 12 residues. The J segment lost 8 bases and the V segment lost 2 bases, leaving 5 bases of the junction unmatched. The germline CDR1 and CDR2 sequences are SQVTM and ANQGSEA. The CDR3 protein is CSVEKGAQGYTF. The CDR3 coding sequence is TGCAGCGTTGAAAAGGGGGCTCAGGGCTACACCTTC.

J is TRBJ2-7 and V is TRBV7-3; 7 bases line up with TRBD2. CDR1 SGHTA and CDR2 FQGTGA come from the germline V gene. CDR3 length equals 13 residues. V was clipped by 3 bases and J by 4 bases; unmatched bases: 3. CDR3 sequence: CASSFTAGYEQYF. The CDR3 DNA reads as TGTGCCAGCAGCTTCACAGCGGGATACGAGCAGTACTTC.

In DNA form, the CDR3 reads TGTGCCAGCAGCCAAGGAGGGTTCGAGCAGTACTTC. Residues: CASSQGGFEQYF. The V and J genes are TRBV3-1 (or the pseudogene TRBV3-2) and TRBJ2-7, with D possibly TRBD2 on 5 matching bases. Trimming cost V 1 base and J 6 bases, with 7 bases left between them. Germline V gives CDR1 LGHDT, CDR2 YNNKEL (reference sequence). This CDR3 contains 12 residues.

The chain links TRBV28 to TRBJ1-1, with a weak D call TRBD1 (5 bases). V was shortened by 10 bases and J by 0 bases, with 21 bases between the two germline ends. The CDR3 sequence is 16 residues long. From germline, CDR1 is MDHEN and CDR2 SYDVKM. The CDR3 nucleotides read TGTGCCACAACCGGGGGGACCGCGGGACTGAACACTGAAGCTTTCTTT. Translation gives CATTGGTAGLNTEAFF.

The genes are TRBV2 and TRBJ2-1, with D unresolved. The germline CDR1 and CDR2 sequences are SNHLY and FYNNEI. Trimming removed 3 bases at V and 3 bases at J, with 9 bases between. The CDR3 consists of 14 residues. The CDR3 is CASSDGGRYNEQFF. The CDR3 DNA reads TGTGCCAGCAGTGATGGTGGGCGCTACAATGAGCAGTTCTTC.

This clone was counted a single time. DNA for the CDR3: TGTGCCAGCAGCTTAGTGGACAGGGGAAGCACTGAAGCTTTCTTT. It codes for CASSLVDRGSTEAFF. This chain connects TRBV11-2 to TRBJ1-1, with 9 bases aligning to TRBD1. Germline CDR1 is SGHAT and CDR2 is FQNNGV. This CDR3 contains 15 residues. J was trimmed by 4 bases and V by 1 base; bases with no gene match: 4. The variable domain in full, completed from reference TRBV11-2 and TRBJ1-1, reads EAGVAQSPRYKIIEKRQSVAFWCNPISGHATLYWYQQILGQGPKLLIQFQNNGVVDDSQLPKDRFSAERLKGVDSTLKIQPAKLEDSAVYLCASSLVDRGSTEAFFGQGTRLTVV.

The chain recombines TRBV11-2 with TRBJ1-5; D is unclear. The CDR3 runs to 18 residues. In germline, CDR1 is SGHAT, CDR2 FQNNGV. The ends were cut back, 6 bases at V and 0 bases at J, with 21 bases in the middle. In DNA, the CDR3 is TGTGCCAGCAGTCGTGCCCTAGACGGGGAATATAGCAATCAGCCCCAGCATTTT. Its translation is CASSRALDGEYSNQPQHF.

The chain is built from TRBV10-3 and TRBJ2-7; D is unclear. V was clipped by 8 bases and J by 2 bases, with 4 bases between them. CDR3 length: 10 residues. Germline lookup yields CDR1 ENHRY and CDR2 SYGVKD. The CDR3 DNA reads as TGTGCCATCGGAGCCTACGAGCAGTACTTC. Its translation: CAIGAYEQYF.

This chain connects TRBV19 to TRBJ2-7; 8 positions match TRBD2. This CDR3 contains 13 residues. Germline V gene lookup returns CDR1 LNHDA and CDR2 SQIVND (reference sequence). V lost 11 bases to trimming and J lost 1 base; unmatched junction nucleotides: 7. The DNA of the CDR3 is TGTGCCGTGCCGGGGGGGTGGTCCTACGAGCAGTACTTC. Translating it yields CAVPGGWSYEQYF.

The chain combines TRBV6-5 with TRBJ1-3; 7 bases line up with TRBD1. The CDR3 extends over 15 amino acids. Trimming removed 5 bases from V and 4 bases from J; junction bases left unmatched: 8. Germline V gives CDR1 MNHEY, CDR2 SVGAGI. CDR3 coding DNA: TGTGCCAGCAGTACTCTGACAGGGACGGGAAACACCATATATTTT. This translates into CASSTLTGTGNTIYF.

The chain couples TRBV7-3 to TRBJ2-7, with 13 positions matching TRBD2. Germline CDR1 reads SGHTA; CDR2 reads FQGTGA. This CDR3 is 15 amino acids long. The ends lost 5 bases at V and 1 base at J; junction bases unmatched: 2. The CDR3 sequence is CASSPLAGGSYEQYF. As DNA, the CDR3 is TGTGCCAGCAGCCCACTAGCGGGGGGGTCCTACGAGCAGTACTTC.

Only one count was recorded for this clone. This chain links TRBV9 with TRBJ2-7; tentative D call: TRBD2 (5 bases). This CDR3 comprises 11 residues. V was shortened by 3 bases and J by 12 bases, with 13 bases between the two germline ends. Germline loops: CDR1 SGDLS, CDR2 YYNGEE. The CDR3 region is CASSGRLFWYF. DNA of the CDR3: TGTGCCAGCAGCGGGCGACTATTCTGGTACTTC.

The V call is TRBV27, the J call TRBJ2-1; 15 nucleotides line up with TRBD2. Germline CDR1 MNHEY, CDR2 SMNVEV (reference sequence). V shed 4 bases and J 0 bases; nucleotides not matched to a gene: 7. This CDR3 is built from 19 residues. The CDR3 region is CASSSGLAGGLSSYNEQFF. CDR3 sequence (DNA): TGTGCCAGCAGTTCCGGACTAGCGGGAGGGCTGAGCTCCTACAATGAGCAGTTCTTC.